A single T cell receptor (beta chain) is shown here with its context. Its antigen is not known. The data are from a study of CXCR3-negative and CXCR3-positive naive CD8 T cells. Whole-study context: A total of 120 million to 150 million TRB reads was generated, with about 1.5 +/- 0.3 million per library.

Naive CD8+ T cells showed CD45RO-CCR7+CD27+CD95-. The study, taken as a whole, reports: Memory cells diverged, while naive CXCR3-positive and CXCR3-negative cells had similar TRBV-TRBJ usage. The study found more hydrophobic TRB CDR3s in CXCR3-positive naive cells than in CXCR3-negative naive cells.

Carrying UMI labels, the TRB cDNA libraries were prepared through 5' RACE. TCRdb reworked the 5' RACE reads into one entry per CDR3 protein, no DNA. Its table records 150,000 to 180,000 distinct CDR3 sequences. The sequence was collected from a human donor in good health. Some clones in this sample may be carry-over from other donors' samples. Sample: naive CXCR3+ CD8+ T cells from blood. As for subset: CD45RO-CCR7+CD27+CD95- naive CD8+ T cells expressing CXCR3 (TNR3+).

The CDR3: CSAGPGFLGYEQYF. The chain carries TRBV20-1 and TRBJ2-7; no DNA is available, so the TRBD1 call from TCRdb remains unchecked. This CDR3 is built from 14 residues. Germline-derived CDR1 and CDR2 are DFQATT and SNEGSKA (reference sequence).